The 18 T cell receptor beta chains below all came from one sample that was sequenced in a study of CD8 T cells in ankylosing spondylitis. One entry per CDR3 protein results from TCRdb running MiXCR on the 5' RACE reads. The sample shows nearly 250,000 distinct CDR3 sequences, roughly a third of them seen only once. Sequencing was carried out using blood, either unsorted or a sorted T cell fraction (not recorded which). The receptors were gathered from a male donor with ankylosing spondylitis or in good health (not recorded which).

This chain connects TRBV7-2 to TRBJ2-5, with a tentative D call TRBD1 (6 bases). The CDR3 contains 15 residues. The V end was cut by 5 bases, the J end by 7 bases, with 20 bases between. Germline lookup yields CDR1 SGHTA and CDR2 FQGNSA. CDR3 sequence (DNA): TGTGCCAGCAGCCCGGACTGGACAGCTGGTTGGACCCAGTACTTC. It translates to CASSPDWTAGWTQYF.

CDR3 nucleotides: TGTGCCAGCAGCTTGTGGGGAGCCCCCTACGAGCAGTACTTC. It codes for CASSLWGAPYEQYF. The V call is TRBV5-6, the J call TRBJ2-7; possibly TRBD2 for D (5 bases). The length of the CDR3 is 14 residues. Germline V gene lookup returns CDR1 SGHDT and CDR2 YYEEEE. V dropped 1 base and J dropped 2 bases, with 10 bases sitting between them.

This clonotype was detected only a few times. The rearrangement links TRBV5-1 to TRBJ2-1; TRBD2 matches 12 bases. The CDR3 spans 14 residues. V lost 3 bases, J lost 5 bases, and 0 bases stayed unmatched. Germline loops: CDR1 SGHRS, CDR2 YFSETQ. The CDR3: CASSWTSGNNEQFF. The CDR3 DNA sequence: TGCGCCAGCAGCTGGACTAGCGGGAACAATGAGCAGTTCTTC.

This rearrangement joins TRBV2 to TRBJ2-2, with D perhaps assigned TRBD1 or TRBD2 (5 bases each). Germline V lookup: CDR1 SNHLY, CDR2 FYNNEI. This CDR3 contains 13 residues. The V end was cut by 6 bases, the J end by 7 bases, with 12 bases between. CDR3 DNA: TGTGCCAGCAGACCCGGGGCGGTCGGGGAGCTGTTTTTT. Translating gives CASRPGAVGELFF.

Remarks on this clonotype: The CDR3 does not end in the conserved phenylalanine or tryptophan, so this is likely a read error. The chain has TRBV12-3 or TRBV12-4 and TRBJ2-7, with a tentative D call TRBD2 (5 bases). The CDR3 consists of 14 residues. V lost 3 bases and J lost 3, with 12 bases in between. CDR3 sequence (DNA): TGTGCCAGCAGTTTTGGCCCAGAGGGCTACGAGCAGTACTTG. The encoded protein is CASSFGPEGYEQYL.

This CDR3 reads CSARDRRTAGHYEQFF. DNA of the CDR3: TGCAGTGCTAGAGATAGGAGGACAGCGGGGCATTATGAGCAGTTCTTC. The V and J genes are TRBV20-1 and TRBJ2-1, with a tentative D call TRBD2 (7 bases). Germline V CDR1 and CDR2: DFQATT, SNEGSKA (reference sequence). V was shortened by 0 bases and J by 8 bases, with 20 bases between the two germline ends. CDR3 length: 16 residues.

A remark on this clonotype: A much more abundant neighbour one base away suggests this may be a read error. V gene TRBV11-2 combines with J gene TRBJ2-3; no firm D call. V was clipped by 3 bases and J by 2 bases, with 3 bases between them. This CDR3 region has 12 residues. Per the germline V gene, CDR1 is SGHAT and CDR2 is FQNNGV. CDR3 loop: CASSFTTDTQYF. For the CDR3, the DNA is TGTGCCAGCAGCTTCACCACAGATACGCAGTATTTT.

In DNA form, the CDR3 reads TGTGCCACCAGTGATCCGGACAGGGGCACCTACAATGAGCAGTTCTTC. Encoded protein: CATSDPDRGTYNEQFF. The V call is TRBV24-1, the J call TRBJ2-1; 9 positions agree with TRBD1. The CDR3 loop spans 16 amino acids. V trimming: 3 bases; J trimming: 2 bases; junction bases outside the gene matches: 4. From germline, CDR1 is KGHDR and CDR2 SFDVKD.

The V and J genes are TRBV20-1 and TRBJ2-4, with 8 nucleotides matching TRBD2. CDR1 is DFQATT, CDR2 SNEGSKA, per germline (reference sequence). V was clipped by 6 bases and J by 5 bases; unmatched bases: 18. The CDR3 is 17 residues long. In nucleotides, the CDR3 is TGCAGTGCCCCGCGTGTTCCGGGGGGGCGGCGGGAAAACATTCAGTACTTC. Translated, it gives CSAPRVPGGRRENIQYF.

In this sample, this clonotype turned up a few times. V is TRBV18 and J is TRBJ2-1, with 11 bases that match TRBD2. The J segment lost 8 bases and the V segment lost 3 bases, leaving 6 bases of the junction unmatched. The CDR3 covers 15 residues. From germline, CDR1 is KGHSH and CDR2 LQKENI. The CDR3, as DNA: TGTGCCAGCTCACCTAGCGGGGGGGCCGTCGATGAGCAGTTCTTC. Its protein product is CASSPSGGAVDEQFF.

CDR3 sequence (DNA): TGTGCCAGCAGTTTCGCGAACCCCGGGACAGGGAGGTGGAATCCAAACATTCAGTACTTC. This gives the protein CASSFANPGTGRWNPNIQYF. The genes are TRBV12-3 or TRBV12-4 and TRBJ2-4, with 9 bases fitting TRBD1. V trimming: 3 bases; J trimming: 6 bases; junction bases outside the gene matches: 21. There are 20 residues in the CDR3.

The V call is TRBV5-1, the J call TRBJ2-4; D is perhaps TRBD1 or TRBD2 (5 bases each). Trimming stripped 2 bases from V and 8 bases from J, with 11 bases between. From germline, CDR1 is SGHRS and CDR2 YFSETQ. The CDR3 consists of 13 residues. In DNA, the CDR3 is TGCGCCAGCAGCTTTGCAGGGACGGACATTCAGTACTTC. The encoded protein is CASSFAGTDIQYF.

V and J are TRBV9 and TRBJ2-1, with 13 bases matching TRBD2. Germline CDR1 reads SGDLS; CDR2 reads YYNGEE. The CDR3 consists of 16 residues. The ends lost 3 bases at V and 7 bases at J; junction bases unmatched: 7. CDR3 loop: CASSDGTSGDENEQFF. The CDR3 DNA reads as TGTGCCAGCAGCGACGGGACTAGCGGGGATGAGAATGAGCAGTTCTTC.

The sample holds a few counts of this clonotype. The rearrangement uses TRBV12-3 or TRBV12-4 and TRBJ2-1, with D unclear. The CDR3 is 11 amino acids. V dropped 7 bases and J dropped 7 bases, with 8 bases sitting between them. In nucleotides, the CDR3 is TGTGCCAGCACCTTCCTAAATGAGCAGTTCTTC. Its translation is CASTFLNEQFF.

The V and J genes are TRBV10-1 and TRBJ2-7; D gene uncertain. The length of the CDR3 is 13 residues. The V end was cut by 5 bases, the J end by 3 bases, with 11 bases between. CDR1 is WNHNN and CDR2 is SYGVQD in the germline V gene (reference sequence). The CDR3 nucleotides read TGCGCCAGCAGTCTGGACGGAAACTACGAGCAGTACTTC. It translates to CASSLDGNYEQYF.

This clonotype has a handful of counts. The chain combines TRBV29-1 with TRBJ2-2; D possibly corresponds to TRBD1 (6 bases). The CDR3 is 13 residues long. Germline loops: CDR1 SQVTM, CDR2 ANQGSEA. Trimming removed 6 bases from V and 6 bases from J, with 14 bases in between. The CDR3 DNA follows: TGCAGCGTCCGACGTGAGGGGGCCGGGGAGCTGTTTTTT. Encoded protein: CSVRREGAGELFF.

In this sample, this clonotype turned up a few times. The CDR3 protein is CASSSVENSPLHF. The CDR3 nucleotides are TGTGCCAGCAGCTCGGTAGAGAATTCACCCCTCCACTTT. The J gene is TRBJ1-6, the V gene TRBV7-6; D is ambiguous. Germline V gene data show CDR1 as SGHVS and CDR2 as FNYEAQ. This CDR3 region has 13 residues. V shed 4 bases and J shed 7 bases, with 8 bases lying between them. Together with reference TRBV7-6 and TRBJ1-6, the CDR3 gives the full variable domain: GAGVSQSPRYKVTKRGQDVALRCDPISGHVSLYWYRQALGQGPEFLTYFNYEAQQDKSGLPNDRFSAERPEGSISTLTIQRTEQRDSAMYRCASSSVENSPLHFGNGTRLTVT.

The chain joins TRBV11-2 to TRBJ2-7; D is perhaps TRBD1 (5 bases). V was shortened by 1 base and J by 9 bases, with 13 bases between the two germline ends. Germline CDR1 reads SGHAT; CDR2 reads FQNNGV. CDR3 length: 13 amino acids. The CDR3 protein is CASSLGRQGAQYF. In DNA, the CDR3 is TGTGCCAGCAGCTTAGGGCGGCAGGGCGCGCAGTACTTC.